This T cell receptor (beta chain) appears in the sequencing data of a study of T cell changes during pregnancy in multiple sclerosis. Germline CDR1 MDHEN, CDR2 SYDVKM. The ends lost 6 bases at V and 4 bases at J; junction bases unmatched: 8. CDR3 length: 14 residues. Sequenced by immunoSEQ multiplex PCR; TCRdb stores in-frame clones only, minus some. Altogether over 60,000 clones are present, roughly nine tenths being singletons, with the ten largest covering under 0.9%. This TCR was recovered from a female donor in good health, enrolled as a control in a pregnancy study. Sequenced material: peripheral blood, taken in the third trimester of pregnancy. The V and J genes are TRBV28 and TRBJ1-2; the match to TRBD1 covers 7 bases. This chain's CDR3 is CASRTGEVGYGYTF. The DNA of the CDR3 is TGTGCCAGCAGAACAGGGGAGGTAGGCTATGGCTACACCTTC.